Following are 6 T cell receptor beta chains from one sample sequenced in a study of spatial heterogeneity in lung cancer. As to time point: sample taken at primary tumor resection. Unsorted whole RNA samples from tumor, nontumor lung or frozen PBMC were sequenced. TCRdb itself ran the 5' RACE reads through MiXCR, one entry per CDR3 protein. The sample contains about 56,000 distinct CDR3 sequences, about 8% of which appear only once. The sequenced sample was PBMCs, obtained at surgery. These receptors were collected from a female donor with early-stage non-small cell lung cancer.

This clonotype has ten or more counts. J is TRBJ2-3 and V is TRBV7-2; D call uncertain. CDR3 length: 13 amino acids. Trimming pared 5 bases from V and 6 bases from J, leaving 12 bases between. Germline V gene lookup returns CDR1 SGHTA and CDR2 FQGNSA. The CDR3 loop is CASSQFSGDTQYF. For the CDR3, the DNA is TGTGCCAGCAGCCAATTCTCCGGGGATACGCAGTATTTT.

This clonotype was seen a few times. The chain links TRBV15 to TRBJ1-5; no clear D gene. The length of the CDR3 is 13 residues. Germline loops: CDR1 LNHNV, CDR2 YYDKDF (reference sequence). Trimming cost V 1 base and J 7 bases, with 8 bases left between them. The CDR3 coding sequence is TGTGCCACCAGCAGAGTTTCGGGACAGCCCCAGCATTTT. Its protein is CATSRVSGQPQHF.

The chain links TRBV20-1 to TRBJ1-1, with 8 nucleotides matching TRBD1. Germline V gene sequence: CDR1 DFQATT, CDR2 SNEGSKA (reference sequence). The V gene end was trimmed by 2 bases and the J gene end by 7 bases; junction bases not matched to a gene: 6. The CDR3 sequence is 13 residues long. The CDR3 here is CSARTGGESEAFF. The CDR3 coding sequence is TGCAGTGCTAGAACAGGGGGGGAAAGTGAAGCTTTCTTT.

In its sample, this clonotype was seen many times. This chain uses TRBV7-2 with TRBJ2-2; the D gene is possibly TRBD2 (7 bases). With 5 bases removed from V and 3 bases from J, the gap between germline ends came to 16 bases. The CDR3 has 16 residues. The germline V gene encodes CDR1 SGHTA and CDR2 FQGNSA. The CDR3 spells CASSPTGGADTGELFF. CDR3 nucleotides: TGTGCCAGCAGCCCCACGGGGGGCGCGGACACCGGGGAGCTGTTTTTT. The complete variable domain, with remaining parts taken from reference TRBV7-2 and TRBJ2-2, reads GAGVSQSPSNKVTEKGKDVELRCDPISGHTALYWYRQSLGQGLEFLIYFQGNSAPDKSGLPSDRFSAERTGGSVSTLTIQRTQQEDSAVYLCASSPTGGADTGELFFGEGSRLTVL.

The rearrangement links TRBV12-3 or TRBV12-4 to TRBJ1-5; weak D call: TRBD1 (5 bases). The V gene lost 3 bases and the J gene lost 8 bases, with 14 bases spanning the gap. This CDR3 is built from 14 residues. The CDR3 reads CASSLGQGVKPQHF. Here the CDR3 DNA reads TGTGCCAGCAGTTTGGGGCAGGGAGTTAAGCCCCAGCATTTT.

The chain uses TRBV12-3 or TRBV12-4 and TRBJ1-4, with D unresolved. V gave up 8 bases and J gave up 13 bases, with 26 bases separating them. CDR3 length: 15 residues. The CDR3 reads CASGNLKGWPWGLFF. The CDR3, as DNA: TGTGCCAGCGGGAACCTGAAAGGGTGGCCCTGGGGACTGTTTTTT.